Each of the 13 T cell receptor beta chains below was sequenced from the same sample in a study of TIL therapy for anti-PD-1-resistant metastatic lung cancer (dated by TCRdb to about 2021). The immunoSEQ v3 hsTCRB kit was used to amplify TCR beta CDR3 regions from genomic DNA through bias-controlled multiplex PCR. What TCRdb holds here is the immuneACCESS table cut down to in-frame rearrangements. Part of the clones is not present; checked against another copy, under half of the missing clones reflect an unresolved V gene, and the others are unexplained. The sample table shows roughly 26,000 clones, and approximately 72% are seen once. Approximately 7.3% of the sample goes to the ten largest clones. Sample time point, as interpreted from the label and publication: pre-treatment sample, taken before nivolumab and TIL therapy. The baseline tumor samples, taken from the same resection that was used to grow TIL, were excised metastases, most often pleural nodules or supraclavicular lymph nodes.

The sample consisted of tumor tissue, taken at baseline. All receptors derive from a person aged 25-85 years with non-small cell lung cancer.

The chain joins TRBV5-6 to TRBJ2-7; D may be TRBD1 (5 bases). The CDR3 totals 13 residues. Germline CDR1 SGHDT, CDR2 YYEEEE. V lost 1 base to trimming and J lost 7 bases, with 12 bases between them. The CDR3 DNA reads TGTGCCAGCAGCTTGTCTGGACAATGGGAGCAGTACTTC. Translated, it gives CASSLSGQWEQYF.

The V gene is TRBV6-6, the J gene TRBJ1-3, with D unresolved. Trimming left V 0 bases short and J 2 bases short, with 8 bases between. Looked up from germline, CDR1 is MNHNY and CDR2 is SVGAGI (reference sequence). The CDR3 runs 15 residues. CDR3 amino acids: CASSYSTRTGNTIYF. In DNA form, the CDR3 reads TGTGCCAGCAGTTACTCGACCAGGACTGGAAACACCATATATTTT.

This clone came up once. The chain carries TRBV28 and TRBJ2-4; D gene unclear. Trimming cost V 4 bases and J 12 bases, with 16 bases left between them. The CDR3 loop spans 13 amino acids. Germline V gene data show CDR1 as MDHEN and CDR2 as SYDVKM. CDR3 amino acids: CASSWVSGSDQYF. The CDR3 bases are TGTGCCAGCAGTTGGGTCTCTGGCAGTGATCAGTACTTC.

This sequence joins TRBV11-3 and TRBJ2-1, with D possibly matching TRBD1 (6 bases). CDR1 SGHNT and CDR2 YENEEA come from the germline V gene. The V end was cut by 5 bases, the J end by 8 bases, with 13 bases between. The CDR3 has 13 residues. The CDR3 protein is CASSVEQGYEQFF. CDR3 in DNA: TGTGCCAGCAGCGTTGAACAGGGCTATGAGCAGTTCTTC.

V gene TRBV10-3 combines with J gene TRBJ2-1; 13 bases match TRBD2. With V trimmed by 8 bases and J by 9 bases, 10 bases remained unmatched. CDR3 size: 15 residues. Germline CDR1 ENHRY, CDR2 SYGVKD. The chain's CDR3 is CAIGETSGGISEQFF. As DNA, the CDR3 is TGTGCCATCGGGGAGACTAGCGGGGGGATAAGTGAGCAGTTCTTC.

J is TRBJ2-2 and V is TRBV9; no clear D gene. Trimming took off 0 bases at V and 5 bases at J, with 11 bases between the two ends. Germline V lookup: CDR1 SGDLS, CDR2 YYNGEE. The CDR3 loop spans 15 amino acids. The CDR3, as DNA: TGTGCCAGCAGCGTAGATCGGATTCCTACCGGGGAGCTGTTTTTT. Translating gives CASSVDRIPTGELFF.

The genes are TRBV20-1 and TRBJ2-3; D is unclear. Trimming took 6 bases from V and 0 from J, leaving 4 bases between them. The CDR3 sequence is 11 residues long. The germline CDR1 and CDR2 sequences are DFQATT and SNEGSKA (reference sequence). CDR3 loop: CSALSTDTQYF. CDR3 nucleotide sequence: TGCAGTGCCTTGAGCACAGATACGCAGTATTTT.

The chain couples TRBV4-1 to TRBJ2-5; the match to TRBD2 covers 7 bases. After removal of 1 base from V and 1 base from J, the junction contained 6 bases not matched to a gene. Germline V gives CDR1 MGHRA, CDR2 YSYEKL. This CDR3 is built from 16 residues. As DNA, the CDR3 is TGCGCCAGCAGCCAAGCACAGCGGGAAATCCAAGAGACCCAGTACTTC. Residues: CASSQAQREIQETQYF.

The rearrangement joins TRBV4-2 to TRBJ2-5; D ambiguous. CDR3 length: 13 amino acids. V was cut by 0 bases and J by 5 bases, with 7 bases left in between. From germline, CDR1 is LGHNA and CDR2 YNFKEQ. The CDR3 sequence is CASSQEDGETQYF. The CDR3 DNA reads TGTGCCAGCAGCCAAGAAGACGGTGAGACCCAGTACTTC.

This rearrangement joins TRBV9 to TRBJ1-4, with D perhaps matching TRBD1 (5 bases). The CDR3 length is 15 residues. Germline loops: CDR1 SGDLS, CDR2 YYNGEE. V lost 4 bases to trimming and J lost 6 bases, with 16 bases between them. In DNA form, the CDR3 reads TGTGCCAGCAGCCCCCGGGACGGACGATATGAAAAACTGTTTTTT. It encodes CASSPRDGRYEKLFF. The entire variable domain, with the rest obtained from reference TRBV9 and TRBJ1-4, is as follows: DSGVTQTPKHLITATGQRVTLRCSPRSGDLSVYWYQQSLDQGLQFLIQYYNGEERAKGNILERFSAQQFPDLHSELNLSSLELGDSALYFCASSPRDGRYEKLFFGSGTQLSVL.

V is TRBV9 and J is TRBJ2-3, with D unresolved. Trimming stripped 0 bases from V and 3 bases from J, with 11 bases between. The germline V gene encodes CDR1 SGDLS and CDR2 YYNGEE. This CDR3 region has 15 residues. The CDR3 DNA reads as TGTGCCAGCAGCGTAGCTCCCAGCTATACAGATACGCAGTATTTT. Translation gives CASSVAPSYTDTQYF.

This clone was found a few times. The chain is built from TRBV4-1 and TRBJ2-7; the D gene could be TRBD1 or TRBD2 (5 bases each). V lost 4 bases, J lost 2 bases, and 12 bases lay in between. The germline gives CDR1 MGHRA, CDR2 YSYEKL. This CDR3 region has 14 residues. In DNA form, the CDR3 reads TGCGCCAGCAGCCCCGGGACGGCCCCCTACGAGCAGTACTTC. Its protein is CASSPGTAPYEQYF.

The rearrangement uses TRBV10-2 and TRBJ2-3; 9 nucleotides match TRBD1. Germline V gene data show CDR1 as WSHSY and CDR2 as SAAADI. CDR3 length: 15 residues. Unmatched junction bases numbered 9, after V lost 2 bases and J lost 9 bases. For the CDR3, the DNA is TGCGCCAGCAGTGAGCAGGGACAGGGTGGAATCACGCAGTATTTT. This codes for CASSEQGQGGITQYF.